A single count supports the clone carrying this T cell receptor beta chain. The antigen is not known. CDR1 and CDR2 (germline): SGHVS, FQNEAQ. Trimming cost V 5 bases and J 0 bases, with 11 bases left between them. The CDR3 totals 14 residues. This entry belongs to a study of cytomegalovirus exposure and HLA in healthy donors. The PCR had 60 Vbeta and 13 Jbeta primers. Some clones are missing from TCRdb's copy, which holds only in-frame ones; the method was immunoSEQ multiplex PCR. This repertoire shows just under 95,000 clones, 60% to 85% found once; its top ten account for approximately 7%. Study-wide findings and caveats: TCR beta sequences reportedly predicted the HLA-A and HLA-B alleles of most subjects accurately. In a later analysis, an Asian-associated ancestry cluster reportedly showed fewer N-insertions than the approximately 610-donor mean. The authors excluded some V segments, including TRBV6-2 and TRBV6-3, as indistinguishable.

Material: PBMCs. This TCR was recovered from a man aged 45-65 years in good health and CMV-seropositive. The chain uses TRBV7-8 and TRBJ2-7, with D possibly being TRBD2 (5 bases). CDR3 sequence (DNA): TGTGCCAGCAGCGAGACGAGGGACTCCTACGAGCAGTACTTC. Amino acids: CASSETRDSYEQYF.